These T cell receptor beta chains were read from a single sample in a study of spatial heterogeneity in lung cancer. From the 5' RACE reads, TCRdb called clonotypes with MiXCR, one entry per CDR3 protein. The table records about 90,000 distinct CDR3 sequences, roughly 9.5% of them present only once. This material consisted of PBMCs, taken at surgery. These receptors came from a male donor with early-stage non-small cell lung cancer. The CDR3 runs from the conserved cysteine through the conserved F or W. Some rows mark clone size as missing; the rest say once, few, many or name a class of expanded clone.

v_gene	j_gene	abundance	CDR3aa
TRBV29-1	TRBJ2-4	many	CSVARDGANIQYF
TRBV6-2/TRBV6-3	TRBJ2-1	many	CASSYLWGNEQFF
TRBV18	TRBJ2-7	many	CASSLAGALYEQYF
TRBV28	TRBJ2-7	few	CASSLNRVGEQYF
TRBV19	TRBJ1-6	NA	CASRSSYNSPLHF
TRBV5-1	TRBJ1-5	NA	CASSEQGVSNQPQHF
TRBV11-2	TRBJ2-7	NA	CASSLGGYAYEQYF
TRBV5-1	TRBJ2-5	NA	CASRLGQDQETQYF
TRBV7-9	TRBJ1-1	few	CASRQQGASTEAFF
TRBV5-1	TRBJ1-1	many	CASSLNPGGDTEAFF
TRBV7-9	TRBJ2-3	NA	CASSQTLSGGSDTQYF
TRBV25-1	TRBJ1-6	NA	CASSELPGNSPLHF
TRBV20-1	TRBJ2-1	few	CSASGGLAGPPNEQFF
TRBV9	TRBJ1-2	NA	CASSPRTNGVYGYTF
TRBV27	TRBJ2-5	few	CASSLRREETQYF
TRBV30	TRBJ1-6	NA	CAWTGQGSSPLHF
TRBV29-1	TRBJ2-7	few	CSALAGALGEQYF
TRBV6-2/TRBV6-3	TRBJ1-6	few	CASRKGPSPLHF
TRBV12-3/TRBV12-4	TRBJ2-2	many	CASRRQGSTGELFF
TRBV2	TRBJ2-2	few	CASSGRYTGELFF
TRBV18	TRBJ1-2	many	CASSPRTGGYGDPGYTF
TRBV28	TRBJ2-3	few	CASSLRRGTQYF
TRBV29-1	TRBJ2-2	many	CSALGQVNTGELFF
TRBV5-5	TRBJ2-7	NA	CASSLGLGPEEQYF
TRBV28	TRBJ1-1	NA	CASSHRQGGVIGTEAFF
TRBV3-1	TRBJ1-1	few	CASSQGAHTEAFF
TRBV18	TRBJ2-3	NA	CASVGADYSTDTQYF
TRBV18	TRBJ1-5	few	CASSQQGAPNQPQHF
TRBV5-1	TRBJ2-7	few	CASSLVTREQYF
TRBV7-2	TRBJ2-2	NA	CASGGGPAELFF
TRBV12-3/TRBV12-4	TRBJ2-3	few	CASSLGTGVGDTQYF
TRBV5-1	TRBJ2-3	NA	CASSSPEQGDTQYF
TRBV5-1	TRBJ2-5	few	CASSLGPGQQETQYF
TRBV10-3	TRBJ1-3	few	CAATAGALSSGNTIYF
TRBV29-1	TRBJ2-7	few	CSVTIRAVSEQYF
TRBV7-9	TRBJ1-5	many	CASSPPDRDNQPQHF
TRBV5-6	TRBJ2-3	few	CASNGLAGTETQYF
TRBV18	TRBJ2-7	many	CASSPGAGEQYF
TRBV2	TRBJ2-7	many	CASSGTGHYEQYF
TRBV29-1	TRBJ2-5	NA	CSVEDRSQKETQYF
TRBV29-1	TRBJ2-7	many	CSVAMQAGIYEQYF
TRBV2	TRBJ2-4	many	CASSPYHEGPKNIQYF
TRBV20-1	TRBJ1-3	NA	CSASQGSLGNTIYF
TRBV7-3	TRBJ2-7	NA	CASSLPQNSLAGGSYEQYF
TRBV5-6	TRBJ1-6	many	CASSSQQGPPLHF
TRBV28	TRBJ2-7	few	CASNAAGDFYEQYF
TRBV9	TRBJ2-1	NA	CASSATGTGRGEQFF
TRBV20-1	TRBJ1-4	many	CSARTGTGYYTNEKLFF
TRBV7-3	TRBJ2-2	NA	CASSLTGGLNTGELFF
TRBV10-3	TRBJ1-6	NA	CASTGTAYNSPLHF
TRBV6-5	TRBJ1-1	few	CASSYSGLEVF
TRBV24-1	TRBJ2-5	few	CATSEASGSETQYF
TRBV4-3	TRBJ2-5	NA	CASSQDRWGEETQYF
TRBV6-2/TRBV6-3	TRBJ2-2	few	CASRDRETGELFF
TRBV19	TRBJ1-5	many	CASRNRAGGSNQPQHF